The source of this T cell receptor beta chain is a study of cytomegalovirus exposure and HLA in healthy donors. The CDR3 sequence is 15 residues long. Germline V gene sequence: CDR1 MGHRA, CDR2 YSYEKL. The junction had 2 bases not matched to a gene; V was cut back by 2 bases and J by 4 bases. A multiplex PCR was run with 60 Vbeta primers and 13 Jbeta primers. Here immunoSEQ multiplex PCR was the method, and the copy in TCRdb shows in-frame clones only, minus some. The sample contains more than 95,000 clones, 78% of which appear only once. This clone was observed at least ten times. Its target is unknown. Study findings and constraints: The later analysis indicated that the majority of CMV-associated TCR beta chains appeared HLA-restricted. Presence/absence analyses assumed roughly uniform sequencing depth across donors, which may not hold.

Sequenced material: PBMCs. V is TRBV4-1 and J is TRBJ2-2; 9 bases are a match to TRBD1. This TCR derives from a woman aged 40 to 49 in good health and CMV-seronegative. The CDR3 DNA follows: TGCGCCAGCAGCCAAATACAGGGGGCCACCGGGGAGCTGTTTTTT. Protein: CASSQIQGATGELFF.